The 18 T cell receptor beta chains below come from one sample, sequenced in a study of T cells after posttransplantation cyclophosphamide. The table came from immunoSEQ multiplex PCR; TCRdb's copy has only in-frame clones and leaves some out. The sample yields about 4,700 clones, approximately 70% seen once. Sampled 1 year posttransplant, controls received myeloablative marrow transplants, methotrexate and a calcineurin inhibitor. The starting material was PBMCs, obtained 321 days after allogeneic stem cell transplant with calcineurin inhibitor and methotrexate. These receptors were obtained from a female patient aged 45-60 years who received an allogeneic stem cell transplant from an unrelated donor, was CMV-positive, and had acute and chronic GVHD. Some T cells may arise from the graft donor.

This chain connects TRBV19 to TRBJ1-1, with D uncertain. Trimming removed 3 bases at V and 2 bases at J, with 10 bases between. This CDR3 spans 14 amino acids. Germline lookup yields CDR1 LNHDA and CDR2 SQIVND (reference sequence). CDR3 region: CASSIRVKNTEAFF. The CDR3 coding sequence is TGTGCCAGTAGTATCCGGGTAAAAAACACTGAAGCTTTCTTT.

CDR3 coding DNA: TGCGCCAGCAGACCGCGGGAGAGGGCGCTGAACACTGAAGCTTTCTTT. This translates into CASRPRERALNTEAFF. The rearrangement links TRBV10-2 to TRBJ1-1; D unclear. V was pared by 6 bases and J by 0 bases, with 17 bases between. Germline assignment: CDR1 WSHSY and CDR2 SAAADI. The CDR3 length is 16 residues.

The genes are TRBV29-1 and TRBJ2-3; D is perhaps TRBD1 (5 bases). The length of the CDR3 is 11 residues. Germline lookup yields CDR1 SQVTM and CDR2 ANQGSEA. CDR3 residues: CSSRGTDTQYF. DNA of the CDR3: TGCAGTTCCAGGGGCACAGATACGCAGTATTTT.

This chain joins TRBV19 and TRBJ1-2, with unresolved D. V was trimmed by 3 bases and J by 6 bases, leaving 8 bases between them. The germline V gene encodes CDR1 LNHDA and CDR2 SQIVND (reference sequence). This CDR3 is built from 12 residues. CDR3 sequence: CASSMWAHGYTF. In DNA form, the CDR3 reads TGTGCCAGTAGTATGTGGGCGCATGGCTACACCTTC.

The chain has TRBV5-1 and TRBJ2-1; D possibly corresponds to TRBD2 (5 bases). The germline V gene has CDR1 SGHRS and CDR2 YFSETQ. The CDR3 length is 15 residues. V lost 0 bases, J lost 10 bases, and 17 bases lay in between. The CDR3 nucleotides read TGCGCCAGCAGCTTGGGACGACCCGGGATCGAGGAGCAGTTCTTC. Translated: CASSLGRPGIEEQFF. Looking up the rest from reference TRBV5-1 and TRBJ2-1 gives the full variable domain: KAGVTQTPRYLIKTRGQQVTLSCSPISGHRSVSWYQQTPGQGLQFLFEYFSETQRNKGNFPGRFSGRQFSNSRSEMNVSTLELGDSALYLCASSLGRPGIEEQFFGPGTRLTVL.

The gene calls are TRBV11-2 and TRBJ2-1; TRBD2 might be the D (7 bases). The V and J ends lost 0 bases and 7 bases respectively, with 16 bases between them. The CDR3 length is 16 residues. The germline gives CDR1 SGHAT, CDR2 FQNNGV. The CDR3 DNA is TGTGCCAGCAGCTTAGAATGGAGGGGGGGAGGGAATGAGCAGTTCTTC. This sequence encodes CASSLEWRGGGNEQFF.

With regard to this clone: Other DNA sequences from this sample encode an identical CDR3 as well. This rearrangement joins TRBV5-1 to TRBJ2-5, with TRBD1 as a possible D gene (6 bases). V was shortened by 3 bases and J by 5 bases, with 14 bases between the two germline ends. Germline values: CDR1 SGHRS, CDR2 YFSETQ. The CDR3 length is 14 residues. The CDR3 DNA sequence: TGCGCCAGCAGCTCGACAGGTTCCTGGGAGACCCAGTACTTC. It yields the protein CASSSTGSWETQYF.

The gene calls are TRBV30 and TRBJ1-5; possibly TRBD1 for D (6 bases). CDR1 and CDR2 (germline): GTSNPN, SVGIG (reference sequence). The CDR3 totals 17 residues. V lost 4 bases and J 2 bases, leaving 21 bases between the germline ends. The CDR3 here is CAWTADRFGLGNQPQHF. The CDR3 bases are TGTGCCTGGACCGCAGACAGGTTTGGTTTGGGCAATCAGCCCCAGCATTTT.

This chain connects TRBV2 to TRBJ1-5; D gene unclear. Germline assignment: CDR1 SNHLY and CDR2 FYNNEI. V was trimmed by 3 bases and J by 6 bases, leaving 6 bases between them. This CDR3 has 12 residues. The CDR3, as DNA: TGTGCCAGCAGTGACACGGGTCAGCCCCAGCATTTT. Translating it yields CASSDTGQPQHF.

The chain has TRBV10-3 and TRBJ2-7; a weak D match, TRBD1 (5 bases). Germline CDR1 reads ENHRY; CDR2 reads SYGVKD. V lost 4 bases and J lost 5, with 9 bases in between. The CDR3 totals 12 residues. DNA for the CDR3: TGTGCCATCAGTGCCGGACAACACGAGCAGTACTTC. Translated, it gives CAISAGQHEQYF.

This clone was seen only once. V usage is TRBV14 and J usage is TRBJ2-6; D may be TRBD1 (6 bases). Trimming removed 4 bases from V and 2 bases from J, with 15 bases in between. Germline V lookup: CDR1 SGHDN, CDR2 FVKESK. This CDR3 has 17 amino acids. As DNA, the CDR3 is TGTGCCAGCAGCCCATTACCTCAGGGGCCTGGGGCCAACGTCCTGACTTTC. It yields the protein CASSPLPQGPGANVLTF. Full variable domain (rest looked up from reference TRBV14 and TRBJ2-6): EAGVTQFPSHSVIEKGQTVTLRCDPISGHDNLYWYRRVMGKEIKFLLHFVKESKQDESGMPNNRFLAERTGGTYSTLKVQPAELEDSGVYFCASSPLPQGPGANVLTFGAGSRLTVL.

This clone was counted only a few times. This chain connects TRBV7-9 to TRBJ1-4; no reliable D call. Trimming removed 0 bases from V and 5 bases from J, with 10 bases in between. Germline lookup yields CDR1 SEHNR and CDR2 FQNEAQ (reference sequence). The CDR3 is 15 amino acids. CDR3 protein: CASSLARSLNEKLFF. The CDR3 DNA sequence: TGTGCCAGCAGCTTAGCCAGGTCCCTGAATGAAAAACTGTTTTTT.

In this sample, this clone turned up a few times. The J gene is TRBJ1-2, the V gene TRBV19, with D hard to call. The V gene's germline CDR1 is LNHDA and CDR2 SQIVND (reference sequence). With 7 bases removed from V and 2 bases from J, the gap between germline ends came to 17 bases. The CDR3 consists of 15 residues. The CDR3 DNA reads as TGTGCCAGTACTCCCAGGAACACTCTAAACTATGGCTACACCTTC. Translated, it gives CASTPRNTLNYGYTF.

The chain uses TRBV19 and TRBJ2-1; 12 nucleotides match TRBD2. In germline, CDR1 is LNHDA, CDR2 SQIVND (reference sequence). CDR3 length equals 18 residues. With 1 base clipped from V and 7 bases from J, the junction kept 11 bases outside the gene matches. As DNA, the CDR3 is TGTGCCAGTAGTATAGTGACTAGCGGGGGAGGTGGTTCGAATGAGCAGTTCTTC. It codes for CASSIVTSGGGGSNEQFF.

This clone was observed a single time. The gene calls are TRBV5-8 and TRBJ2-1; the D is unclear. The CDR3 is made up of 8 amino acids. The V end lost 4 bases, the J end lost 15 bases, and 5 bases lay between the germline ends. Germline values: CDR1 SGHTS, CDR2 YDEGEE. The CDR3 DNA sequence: TGTGCCAGCAGCCCTCCGTTCTTC. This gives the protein CASSPPFF.

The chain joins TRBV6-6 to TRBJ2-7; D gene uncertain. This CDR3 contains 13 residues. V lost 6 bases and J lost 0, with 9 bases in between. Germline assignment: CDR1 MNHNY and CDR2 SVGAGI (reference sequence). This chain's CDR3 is CASSDTYSYEQYF. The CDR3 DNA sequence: TGTGCCAGCAGCGACACTTACTCCTACGAGCAGTACTTC.

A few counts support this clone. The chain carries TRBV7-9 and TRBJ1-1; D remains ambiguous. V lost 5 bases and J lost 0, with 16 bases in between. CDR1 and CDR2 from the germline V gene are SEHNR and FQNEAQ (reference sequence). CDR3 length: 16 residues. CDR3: CASSEGFRTMNTEAFF. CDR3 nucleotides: TGTGCCAGCAGCGAGGGTTTTAGAACCATGAACACTGAAGCTTTCTTT.

This CDR3 reads CASSLGLASTDTQYF. CDR3 nucleotides: TGTGCCAGCAGCTTAGGACTAGCGAGCACAGATACGCAGTATTTT. This chain links TRBV11-1 with TRBJ2-3; 8 bases align to TRBD2. Germline CDR1 is SGHAT and CDR2 is FQDESV (reference sequence). The CDR3 runs 15 residues. The V gene end was trimmed by 1 base and the J gene end by 0 bases; junction bases not matched to a gene: 0.